Following are 18 T cell receptor beta chains from one sample sequenced in a study of cytomegalovirus exposure and HLA in healthy donors. Primers: 60 Vbeta forward and 13 Jbeta reverse. Using immunoSEQ multiplex PCR, the repertoire was profiled, and TCRdb retains in-frame clones only, with some absent. The sample has around 100,000 clones, around two thirds seen once. Sequencing was carried out using PBMCs. The receptors were gathered from a woman aged 45-59 years in good health and CMV-seronegative.

This clone is a singleton in its sample. The chain links TRBV7-3 to TRBJ2-7, with 10 bases aligning to TRBD2. The V gene end was trimmed by 4 bases and the J gene end by 5 bases; junction bases not matched to a gene: 14. This CDR3 has 17 amino acids. Looked up from germline, CDR1 is SGHTA and CDR2 is FQGTGA. The CDR3 DNA is TGTGCCAGCAGCTCTTACCCCTGGGCCACTAGCGGGAACGAGCAGTACTTC. Protein sequence: CASSSYPWATSGNEQYF.

The V gene is TRBV4-1, the J gene TRBJ2-7; no reliable D call. The CDR3 sequence is 14 residues long. Germline assignment: CDR1 MGHRA and CDR2 YSYEKL. V was trimmed by 1 base and J by 0 bases, leaving 7 bases between them. The CDR3 protein is CASSQVRSSYEQYF. CDR3 coding DNA: TGCGCCAGCAGCCAAGTGAGGAGCTCCTACGAGCAGTACTTC.

The chain is built from TRBV18 and TRBJ2-1, with 7 bases lining up with TRBD2. The CDR3 runs to 18 residues. Per the germline V gene, CDR1 is KGHSH and CDR2 is LQKENI. The trim removed 1 base at V and 7 bases at J, leaving 16 bases unmatched. The CDR3 nucleotides read TGTGCCAGCTCACCACTTGAGACCACTAGCGTTGCCCTAAATGAGCAGTTCTTC. Protein product: CASSPLETTSVALNEQFF.

This sequence joins TRBV6-1 and TRBJ2-7; D may be TRBD1 (6 bases). Germline CDR1 is MNHNS and CDR2 is SASEGT. This CDR3 contains 17 residues. Trimming shortened V by 0 bases and J by 6 bases, and 21 bases separated the two germline ends. CDR3 nucleotide sequence: TGTGCCAGCAGTGAAGCGTTTAGTACAGGGCTTCGGGTCGAGCAGTACTTC. This gives the protein CASSEAFSTGLRVEQYF.

The V gene is TRBV9, the J gene TRBJ2-3, with TRBD2 as a possible D gene (5 bases). From germline, CDR1 is SGDLS and CDR2 YYNGEE. The CDR3 loop spans 18 amino acids. Trimming shortened V by 3 bases and J by 2 bases, and 22 bases separated the two germline ends. CDR3 sequence: CASSGEAENIIYTDTQYF. The CDR3 DNA sequence: TGTGCCAGCAGCGGGGAAGCGGAAAACATAATATACACAGATACGCAGTATTTT.

This clone occurred a few times. This sequence joins TRBV28 and TRBJ2-3; 10 positions agree with TRBD1. Germline V gene sequence: CDR1 MDHEN, CDR2 SYDVKM. J was trimmed by 6 bases and V by 6 bases; bases with no gene match: 9. This CDR3 has 15 residues. The CDR3 here is CASRSGQGSRDTQYF. CDR3 sequence (DNA): TGTGCCAGCAGGTCGGGACAGGGGAGCAGGGATACGCAGTATTTT. Full variable domain (rest looked up from reference TRBV28 and TRBJ2-3): DVKVTQSSRYLVKRTGEKVFLECVQDMDHENMFWYRQDPGLGLRLIYFSYDVKMKEKGDIPEGYSVSREKKERFSLILESASTNQTSMYLCASRSGQGSRDTQYFGPGTRLTVL.

As for this clone: Different DNA sequences within this sample yield the same CDR3. The chain employs TRBV5-1 and TRBJ2-3; tentative D call: TRBD1 (6 bases). The V gene's germline CDR1 is SGHRS and CDR2 YFSETQ. The V gene lost 2 bases and the J gene lost 3 bases, with 13 bases spanning the gap. The CDR3 loop spans 15 amino acids. DNA for the CDR3: TGCGCCAGCAGCTTACAGGGTATAGGGACAGATACGCAGTATTTT. It yields the protein CASSLQGIGTDTQYF.

In its sample, this clone was seen once. CDR3 sequence: CATTGTSDVAEQFF. CDR3 nucleotides: TGTGCCACCACAGGGACTAGCGATGTTGCTGAGCAGTTCTTC. This chain joins TRBV6-9 and TRBJ2-1, with 10 bases aligning to TRBD2. The CDR3 runs 14 residues. After removal of 10 bases from V and 9 bases from J, the junction contained 12 bases not matched to a gene. The germline gives CDR1 MNHGY, CDR2 SVAAGI.

The count of this clone is one. The chain has TRBV4-2 and TRBJ1-2; D possibly corresponds to TRBD1 (6 bases). Per germline, CDR1 LGHNA and CDR2 YNFKEQ. Trimming removed 0 bases at V and 8 bases at J, with 13 bases between. This CDR3 contains 14 residues. The CDR3 is CASSQDGTSGGYTF. In DNA form, the CDR3 reads TGTGCCAGCAGCCAAGATGGGACATCCGGGGGCTACACCTTC.

The chain has TRBV2 and TRBJ2-2; 9 positions match TRBD2. The CDR3 contains 15 residues. J gave up 3 bases and V 3 bases, and 2 bases lay outside the gene matches. Looked up from germline, CDR1 is SNHLY and CDR2 is FYNNEI. The CDR3 here is CASSEGLAYTGELFF. The CDR3 nucleotides read TGTGCCAGCAGTGAGGGACTAGCTTACACCGGGGAGCTGTTTTTT.

The chain links TRBV20-1 to TRBJ2-7; 9 bases match TRBD2. After removal of 6 bases from V and 5 bases from J, the junction contained 2 bases not matched to a gene. This CDR3 has 11 residues. Germline loops: CDR1 DFQATT, CDR2 SNEGSKA (reference sequence). The CDR3 loop reads CSAGTSNEQYF. For the CDR3, the DNA is TGCAGTGCCGGGACTAGCAACGAGCAGTACTTC.

The J gene is TRBJ2-5, the V gene TRBV2; TRBD1 agrees at 7 bases. The germline V gene has CDR1 SNHLY and CDR2 FYNNEI. Unmatched junction bases numbered 11, after V lost 7 bases and J lost 3 bases. This CDR3 is built from 15 residues. The CDR3 loop is CASTTDRVIEETQYF. The DNA for the CDR3 is TGTGCCAGCACTACCGACAGGGTCATTGAAGAGACCCAGTACTTC.

This chain connects TRBV2 to TRBJ1-4; D might be TRBD1 (5 bases). The CDR3 is made up of 15 amino acids. The ends were cut back, 4 bases at V and 4 bases at J, with 13 bases in the middle. Germline V lookup: CDR1 SNHLY, CDR2 FYNNEI. Here the CDR3 reads CASSGQGLGNEKLFF. CDR3 bases: TGTGCCAGCAGTGGGCAGGGATTAGGTAATGAAAAACTGTTTTTT.

The chain has TRBV7-2 and TRBJ1-2; D is perhaps TRBD1 (5 bases). The CDR3 runs 16 residues. Trimming cost V 3 bases and J 2 bases, with 16 bases left between them. Germline lookup yields CDR1 SGHTA and CDR2 FQGNSA. CDR3 loop: CASSFIHGTFNYGYTF. The DNA for the CDR3 is TGTGCCAGCAGCTTCATCCACGGGACTTTCAACTATGGCTACACCTTC. The full variable domain, completed using reference TRBV7-2 and TRBJ1-2, is GAGVSQSPSNKVTEKGKDVELRCDPISGHTALYWYRQSLGQGLEFLIYFQGNSAPDKSGLPSDRFSAERTGGSVSTLTIQRTQQEDSAVYLCASSFIHGTFNYGYTFGSGTRLTVV.

This clone showed up just once. The chain employs TRBV6-5 and TRBJ2-4; D may be TRBD1 (6 bases). From germline, CDR1 is MNHEY and CDR2 SVGAGI. This CDR3 region has 16 residues. V was cut by 0 bases and J by 0 bases, with 9 bases left in between. CDR3 DNA: TGTGCCAGCAGTTACTCACAGGGTTTAGCCAAAAACATTCAGTACTTC. Translating it yields CASSYSQGLAKNIQYF.

The chain couples TRBV9 to TRBJ2-7, with D tentatively TRBD2 (6 bases). V lost 3 bases and J lost 4, with 11 bases in between. Germline CDR1 reads SGDLS; CDR2 reads YYNGEE. The CDR3 consists of 13 residues. The CDR3 DNA follows: TGTGCCAGCAGCGGGGGGGAGAGGTACGAGCAGTACTTC. The encoded protein is CASSGGERYEQYF.

The chain couples TRBV19 to TRBJ1-2, with 7 nucleotides matching TRBD1. CDR1 is LNHDA and CDR2 is SQIVND in the germline V gene (reference sequence). J lost 4 bases, V lost 1 base, and 9 bases had no gene match. The CDR3 runs 16 residues. The CDR3 protein is CASSIGGTVAFYGYTF. CDR3 DNA: TGTGCCAGTAGTATAGGAGGGACAGTGGCCTTCTATGGCTACACCTTC.

The J gene is TRBJ2-6, the V gene TRBV10-3; perhaps TRBD2 as D (6 bases). V shed 7 bases and J shed 2 bases, with 12 bases lying between them. The CDR3 totals 15 residues. Germline lookup yields CDR1 ENHRY and CDR2 SYGVKD. CDR3 loop: CAITGGSTGANVLTF. The CDR3 DNA reads TGTGCCATCACCGGAGGGAGTACTGGGGCCAACGTCCTGACTTTC.